A selection of T cell receptor beta chains follows, all from one sample in a study of cytomegalovirus exposure and HLA in healthy donors. Sequencing used immunoSEQ multiplex PCR; TCRdb keeps in-frame clones, though not all of them. The top ten clones hold around 3.4% of a sample with about 140,000 clones, approximately 71% of them seen once. Sequenced sample: PBMCs. The source is a man in his forties or fifties in good health and CMV-seronegative. Both conserved end residues are part of each CDR3.

V: TRBV6-1; CDR3: CASSVLGRNTGELFF
V: TRBV6-5; CDR3: CASSYSPNYEQYF
V: TRBV28; CDR3: CASGGVRNQPQHF
V: TRBV6-1; CDR3: CASSDSGTGATEAFF
V: TRBV7-8; CDR3: CASSFAGLTYEQYF
V: TRBV4-3; CDR3: CASSQAFPGGNNEQFF
V: TRBV5-1; CDR3: CASSPGDLTYEQYF
V: TRBV19; CDR3: CASHPRGGDYEQYF
V: TRBV6-5; CDR3: CASRKDRVSYEQYF
V: TRBV9; CDR3: CASSVVLGYTGELFF
V: TRBV18; CDR3: CASSPFNRDRVYGYAF
V: TRBV10-2; CDR3: CASRPGTGGSYEQYF
V: TRBV29-1; CDR3: CSALDRQGRKDGYTF
V: TRBV5-4; CDR3: CASSLTWRDNNEQFF
V: TRBV11-2; CDR3: CASSGWDRGPGELFF
V: TRBV5-1; CDR3: CASSQVTNTEAFF
V: TRBV20-1; CDR3: CSASAAVEAFF
V: TRBV10-1; CDR3: CASSDDLQGRSYTF
V: TRBV28; CDR3: CASSTGSRNTEAFF
V: TRBV19; CDR3: CASSTSTGYRAEAFF